A selection of T cell receptor beta chains follows, all from one sample in a study of blood T cell repertoires in COVID-19. The assay was immunoSEQ multiplex PCR, and TCRdb's table has in-frame clones only and misses some. The sample shows over 150,000 clones, 83% of them seen only once. Sequencing input: peripheral blood. The receptors derive from an older woman with COVID-19, enrolled during active disease. Both conserved end residues are part of each CDR3. D genes are given only for firm matches. Clone size is stated in some rows and not others, as once, few, many or a class when expanded.

v_gene	len	d_gene	abundance	j_gene	CDR3nt	CDR3aa
TRBV27	12	-	-	TRBJ1-1	TGTGCCAGCAGTTTAACAGGGCATGAAGCTTTCTTT	CASSLTGHEAFF
TRBV4-2	16	TRBD2	few	TRBJ2-1	TGTGCCAGCAGCCAAGGGACTAGCGGGAGGGGGGATGAGCAGTTCTTC	CASSQGTSGRGDEQFF
TRBV11-3	14	-	-	TRBJ1-1	TGTGCCAGCAGCTTTGGGAGTGGTTCGACTGAAGCTTTCTTT	CASSFGSGSTEAFF
TRBV10-2	13	-	-	TRBJ2-1	TGCGCCAGCAGGGACTCCCAATACAATGAGCAGTTCTTC	CASRDSQYNEQFF
TRBV6-5	15	TRBD1	-	TRBJ2-2	TGTGCCAGCAGTAGGGACAGGGATGCCACCGGGGAGCTGTTTTTT	CASSRDRDATGELFF
TRBV7-6	16	TRBD1	-	TRBJ1-1	TGTGCCAGCAGCAGCGGCCCAGGACAGGTGAACACTGAAGCTTTCTTT	CASSSGPGQVNTEAFF
TRBV6-1	14	-	once	TRBJ2-1	TGTGCCAGCAGTGAAGCAAATACTAGTGGGGAGCAGTTCTTC	CASSEANTSGEQFF
TRBV4-2	16	TRBD1	once	TRBJ1-1	TGTGCCAGCAGCCAAGGACAGGGGGCGATGAACACTGAAGCTTTCTTT	CASSQGQGAMNTEAFF
TRBV5-1	16	-	many	TRBJ1-3	TGCGCCAGCAGCTTGTCCGTCCGGACAGATGGAAACACCATATATTTT	CASSLSVRTDGNTIYF
TRBV5-5	14	-	-	TRBJ2-7	TGTGCCAGCAGCCTGGATTTGTTTCGAGGAGAGCAGTACTTC	CASSLDLFRGEQYF
TRBV10-3	13	-	-	TRBJ1-1	TGTGCCATCAGTGAAAACGGGAACACTGAAGCTTTCTTT	CAISENGNTEAFF
TRBV7-2	15	-	once	TRBJ1-1	TGTGCCAGCAGCCCTGTCGGACTCATGAACACTGAAGCTTTCTTT	CASSPVGLMNTEAFF
TRBV7-3	13	-	-	TRBJ1-1	TGTGCCAGCACCCAGGAGGCGGGCACTGAAGCTTTCTTT	CASTQEAGTEAFF
TRBV20-1	14	-	-	TRBJ1-4	TGCAGTGCTAGTCACGGGGGGACGGGTGAAAAACTGTTTTTT	CSASHGGTGEKLFF
TRBV6-5	15	-	-	TRBJ1-4	TGTGCCAGCAGTCTAGATGGGGGGAAGCCTCGAAAACTGTTTTTT	CASSLDGGKPRKLFF
TRBV7-3	13	TRBD2	-	TRBJ2-1	TGTGCCAGCAGCAATACTAGCGGGAGAGCGCAGTTCTTC	CASSNTSGRAQFF
TRBV27	15	-	-	TRBJ1-4	TGTGCCAGCAGTTTACTTGGGCCTGGGAGTGAAAAACTGTTTTTT	CASSLLGPGSEKLFF
TRBV6-6	15	-	once	TRBJ1-6	TGTGCCAGCCTCAGGGAAGGGCTGGGAAATTCACCCCTCCACTTT	CASLREGLGNSPLHF
TRBV3-1/TRBV3-2	12	-	-	TRBJ1-5	TGTGCCAGCAGCAGGGGCGAACAGCCCCAGCATTTT	CASSRGEQPQHF
TRBV18	12	-	-	TRBJ2-1	TGTGCCAGCTCGCCGACTTCCCATGAGCAGTTCTTC	CASSPTSHEQFF
TRBV29-1	23	TRBD1	once	TRBJ2-5	TGCAGCGTTGAAGATCTTGGGTGGTCAGGGGGCGTTCGAGGGGCTCTACAGCGAGAGACCCAGTACTTC	CSVEDLGWSGGVRGALQRETQYF
TRBV2	14	TRBD2	-	TRBJ2-1	TGTGCCAGAAGGGCGTCTGGCGGGAGTAATGAGCAGTTCTTC	CARRASGGSNEQFF
TRBV5-1	17	TRBD2	-	TRBJ2-7	TGCGCCAGCAGCTTGGTGGGACAACGGACTAGCGGCTACGAGCAGTACTTC	CASSLVGQRTSGYEQYF
TRBV2	13	-	-	TRBJ2-5	TGTGCCAGCAGTGGCGGACTGGTAGAGACCCAGTACTTC	CASSGGLVETQYF
TRBV7-2	16	-	-	TRBJ2-3	TGTGCCAGCAGCTTATTTGCGGGCCTTAGCACAGATACGCAGTATTTT	CASSLFAGLSTDTQYF
TRBV3-1/TRBV3-2	15	TRBD2	few	TRBJ2-5	TGTGCCAGCAGCCAAGGATCGGGAGGGCTGGAGACCCAGTACTTC	CASSQGSGGLETQYF
TRBV15	14	-	few	TRBJ1-2	TGTGCCACCAGCACAGGACATACGAACTATGGCTACACCTTC	CATSTGHTNYGYTF
TRBV10-2	14	TRBD1	-	TRBJ1-6	TGCGCCAGCAGCCTGGACAGGGAAGGTTCACCCCTCCACTTT	CASSLDREGSPLHF
TRBV5-1	14	-	-	TRBJ2-7	TGCGCCAGCAGCTTGGAGGACAGTCGCTACGAGCAGTACTTC	CASSLEDSRYEQYF
TRBV9	15	TRBD1	few	TRBJ1-3	TGTGCCAGAAGAAGTCGCAGGGGGCGCGGAAACACCATATATTTT	CARRSRRGRGNTIYF
TRBV5-1	13	TRBD2	-	TRBJ2-2	TGCGCCGGGAGGGGAGGGAGCACCGGGGAGCTGTTTTTT	CAGRGGSTGELFF
TRBV5-4	13	-	-	TRBJ1-1	TGTGCCACCTCCAGGTGGATGGTACCTGAAGCTTTCTTT	CATSRWMVPEAFF
TRBV6-1	14	-	-	TRBJ1-2	TGTGCCAGCAGTGAATTTGGGCAGAACTATGGCTACACCTTC	CASSEFGQNYGYTF
TRBV19	14	TRBD1	-	TRBJ1-1	TGTGCCAGTAGTATACCGGGACAGGCAAGACAAGCTTTCTTT	CASSIPGQARQAFF
TRBV30	14	-	-	TRBJ2-1	TGTGCCTGGAGAGCCAGGTCGCTCTACAATGAGCAGTTCTTC	CAWRARSLYNEQFF
TRBV13	16	-	-	TRBJ1-5	TGTGCCAGCAGCTTAGGGAAGGGGAGGGGCAATCAGCCCCAGCATTTT	CASSLGKGRGNQPQHF
TRBV18	13	TRBD1	-	TRBJ2-5	TGTGCCAGCTCCCAAGACAGGGAGGAGACCCAGTACTTC	CASSQDREETQYF
TRBV5-1	16	TRBD2	-	TRBJ2-1	TGCGCCAGCAGCGGGACTAGCGGGAGTACCTACAATGAGCAGTTCTTC	CASSGTSGSTYNEQFF
TRBV5-6	15	-	-	TRBJ2-3	TGTGCCAGCAGCTTGGCTAGACAGCCCACAGATACGCAGTATTTT	CASSLARQPTDTQYF
TRBV14	15	TRBD2	-	TRBJ2-2	TGTGCCAGCAGCCCGGGGAGGGTTAACACCGGGGAGCTGTTTTTT	CASSPGRVNTGELFF
TRBV7-9	14	-	-	TRBJ1-6	TGTGCCAGCAGCTTACTCCAGGGAAACTCACCCCTCCACTTT	CASSLLQGNSPLHF